These 21 T cell receptor beta chains share one sample of origin, sequenced in a study of cytomegalovirus exposure and HLA in healthy donors. A multiplex PCR was run with 60 Vbeta primers and 13 Jbeta primers. TCRdb's table, derived via immunoSEQ multiplex PCR, lists solely in-frame clones and lacks some. The sample includes some 200,000 clones, approximately 85% of them seen just once. Sequenced sample: PBMCs. Every receptor here comes from a woman in her forties or fifties in good health and CMV-seropositive.

The chain is built from TRBV19 and TRBJ2-3; 9 nucleotides match TRBD2. This CDR3 has 17 residues. The V gene's germline CDR1 is LNHDA and CDR2 SQIVND (reference sequence). The ends lost 3 bases at V and 6 bases at J; junction bases unmatched: 13. This chain's CDR3 is CASSIGAGTSITDTQYF. In DNA, the CDR3 is TGTGCCAGTAGTATCGGGGCCGGGACTAGCATTACCGATACGCAGTATTTT.

The V and J genes are TRBV7-8 and TRBJ1-2; a possible D gene is TRBD1 (5 bases). Trimming took off 1 base at V and 0 bases at J, with 12 bases between the two ends. Germline assignment: CDR1 SGHVS and CDR2 FQNEAQ. There are 16 residues in the CDR3. CDR3 loop: CASSLVRTQTNYGYTF. CDR3 nucleotides: TGTGCCAGCAGCTTAGTCCGGACACAAACTAACTATGGCTACACCTTC.

The CDR3 DNA follows: TGTGCCAGCAGCTTAGGCCGGGTACAATCGCCCCACTTAGGAGAGACCCAGTACTTC. It specifies CASSLGRVQSPHLGETQYF. The genes are TRBV13 and TRBJ2-5; D gene ambiguous. This CDR3 has 19 residues. Trimming cost V 0 bases and J 4 bases, with 24 bases left between them. Germline assignment: CDR1 PRHDT and CDR2 FYEKMQ (reference sequence).

DNA for the CDR3: TGTGCCAGCAGTGAAGAAAGAGCGTCTGGGGCCAACGTCCTGACTTTC. Its protein product is CASSEERASGANVLTF. This chain links TRBV2 with TRBJ2-6; D gene ambiguous. V was pared by 1 base and J by 1 base, with 8 bases between. This CDR3 comprises 16 residues. CDR1 is SNHLY and CDR2 is FYNNEI in the germline V gene.

The chain links TRBV10-3 to TRBJ2-7, with 7 bases aligning to TRBD1. With V trimmed by 4 bases and J by 3 bases, 9 bases remained unmatched. The germline CDR1 and CDR2 sequences are ENHRY and SYGVKD. The CDR3 is 15 residues long. The CDR3 here is CAISGNRGSLYEQYF. The CDR3 DNA sequence: TGTGCCATCAGTGGAAACAGGGGTAGCCTCTACGAGCAGTACTTC.

The chain joins TRBV5-6 to TRBJ2-1, with TRBD2 identical over 8 bases. CDR1 is SGHDT, CDR2 YYEEEE, per germline. This CDR3 region has 19 residues. V shed 3 bases and J 0 bases; nucleotides not matched to a gene: 14. As DNA, the CDR3 is TGTGCCAGCAGCTCTTTCGGGGGGGTGACCACCAGCTCCTACAATGAGCAGTTCTTC. The encoded protein is CASSSFGGVTTSSYNEQFF.

This clone was counted only a few times. The V gene is TRBV6-4, the J gene TRBJ2-1; 12 bases line up with TRBD2. The CDR3 consists of 18 residues. CDR1 MRHNA and CDR2 SNTAGT come from the germline V gene. Unmatched junction bases numbered 9, after V lost 5 bases and J lost 1 base. CDR3 nucleotides: TGTGCCAGCAGTAGGGGGACTAGCGGGTTGAGTTCCTACAATGAGCAGTTCTTC. This codes for CASSRGTSGLSSYNEQFF.

This clone turned up a few times. The J gene is TRBJ2-3, the V gene TRBV5-6; 7 bases match TRBD1. With V trimmed by 0 bases and J by 5 bases, 0 bases remained unmatched. The germline V gene encodes CDR1 SGHDT and CDR2 YYEEEE. This CDR3 region has 13 residues. The CDR3 DNA reads as TGTGCCAGCAGCTTGGCAGGGGGAGATACGCAGTATTTT. This codes for CASSLAGGDTQYF.

The rearrangement joins TRBV7-8 to TRBJ1-5, with D possibly being TRBD1 (5 bases). Germline CDR1 SGHVS, CDR2 FQNEAQ. The CDR3 contains 15 residues. Trimming took 5 bases from V and 5 from J, leaving 16 bases between them. The CDR3 region has the DNA TGTGCCAGCAGCCCGTATCCCGGGGGGGATCAGCCCCAGCATTTT. Translated: CASSPYPGGDQPQHF.

This chain connects TRBV28 to TRBJ2-7; D is unclear. The germline V gene has CDR1 MDHEN and CDR2 SYDVKM. V was shortened by 3 bases and J by 0 bases, with 6 bases between the two germline ends. This CDR3 is 13 amino acids long. CDR3 DNA sequence: TGTGCCAGCAGTTTTTCCAGCTCCTACGAGCAGTACTTC. Translation gives CASSFSSSYEQYF.

The V and J genes are TRBV5-4 and TRBJ2-3; the D gene is possibly TRBD2 (5 bases). The CDR3 covers 16 residues. The V end lost 0 bases, the J end lost 0 bases, and 11 bases lay between the germline ends. Germline CDR1 and CDR2: SGHNT and YYREEE (reference sequence). The chain's CDR3 is CASSLGGSASTDTQYF. As DNA, the CDR3 is TGTGCCAGCAGCTTGGGAGGGTCCGCTAGCACAGATACGCAGTATTTT.

This rearrangement joins TRBV5-6 to TRBJ2-5; the match to TRBD2 covers 9 bases. V lost 1 base, J lost 0 bases, and 1 base stayed unmatched. Germline lookup yields CDR1 SGHDT and CDR2 YYEEEE. CDR3 length equals 15 residues. CDR3 in DNA: TGTGCCAGCAGCTTGTTAGCGGGGGACCAAGAGACCCAGTACTTC. Its protein is CASSLLAGDQETQYF.

This chain connects TRBV28 to TRBJ2-7; 8 nucleotides match TRBD1. Germline CDR1 MDHEN, CDR2 SYDVKM. V lost 6 bases to trimming and J lost 13 bases; unmatched junction nucleotides: 14. The CDR3 sequence is 13 residues long. CDR3 coding DNA: TGTGCCAGCAGCATAAGTGGGTGGGACAGGACTTACTTC. Translating gives CASSISGWDRTYF.

The chain links TRBV12-5 to TRBJ1-5, with D maybe TRBD1 (5 bases). The CDR3 has 19 residues. Germline CDR1 is LGHNT and CDR2 is FRNRAP. Trimming pared 3 bases from V and 7 bases from J, leaving 28 bases between. The CDR3 DNA sequence: TGTGCTAGTGGTTTAGAAGACAGTCAAGGATTCGAGGAATGCCAGCCCCAGCATTTT. It is translated as CASGLEDSQGFEECQPQHF.

Here the CDR3 DNA reads TGTGCCAGCAGCTCCGTAGGGGGCGGCGGCTACACCTTC. Translated: CASSSVGGGGYTF. V gene TRBV7-6 combines with J gene TRBJ1-2; 7 bases match TRBD1. The V segment lost 4 bases and the J segment 8 bases; nucleotides outside the gene matches: 7. Germline V gene data show CDR1 as SGHVS and CDR2 as FNYEAQ. This CDR3 contains 13 residues.

The chain uses TRBV29-1 and TRBJ1-2, with 12 bases identical to TRBD1. V dropped 0 bases and J dropped 4; count of bases not matched to a gene: 6. Germline CDR1 reads SQVTM; CDR2 reads ANQGSEA. The CDR3 is 16 amino acids. DNA for the CDR3: TGCAGCGTTGAAGATGGGGGACAGGGGGCGGGCTATGGCTACACCTTC. Translation: CSVEDGGQGAGYGYTF.

V and J are TRBV15 and TRBJ1-5; no reliable D call. Germline CDR1 LNHNV, CDR2 YYDKDF (reference sequence). There are 13 residues in the CDR3. V dropped 0 bases and J dropped 5 bases, with 5 bases sitting between them. The CDR3 region is CATSRDLDQPQHF. The CDR3 nucleotides read TGTGCCACCAGCAGAGATCTTGATCAGCCCCAGCATTTT.

The chain carries TRBV10-3 and TRBJ2-1, with D maybe TRBD2 (7 bases). The CDR3 totals 14 residues. V lost 5 bases and J 4 bases, leaving 12 bases between the germline ends. CDR1 is ENHRY and CDR2 is SYGVKD in the germline V gene. CDR3 nucleotides: TGTGCCATCAGTTTGGGGGGGCAGTACAATGAGCAGTTCTTC. This codes for CAISLGGQYNEQFF.

The chain joins TRBV7-3 to TRBJ2-2; TRBD2 aligns across 11 bases. Germline CDR1 and CDR2: SGHTA and FQGTGA. The CDR3 consists of 17 residues. Losses at the gene ends were 2 bases for V and 5 bases for J; bases not matched to a gene: 7. CDR3 in DNA: TGTGCCAGCAGCTTAGCGTCCACTAGCGGGAGTACCGGGGAGCTGTTTTTT. Amino acid sequence: CASSLASTSGSTGELFF. The entire variable domain, with the rest obtained from reference TRBV7-3 and TRBJ2-2, is as follows: GAGVSQTPSNKVTEKGKYVELRCDPISGHTALYWYRQSLGQGPEFLIYFQGTGAADDSGLPNDRFFAVRPEGSVSTLKIQRTERGDSAVYLCASSLASTSGSTGELFFGEGSRLTVL.

The chain joins TRBV9 to TRBJ1-1; D not certain. From germline, CDR1 is SGDLS and CDR2 YYNGEE. This CDR3 contains 15 residues. V dropped 0 bases and J dropped 0 bases, with 9 bases sitting between them. The CDR3 DNA reads TGTGCCAGCAGCGTAGATCCGGGGTTGAACACTGAAGCTTTCTTT. This codes for CASSVDPGLNTEAFF.

V usage is TRBV9 and J usage is TRBJ2-2; 9 positions agree with TRBD2. CDR1 and CDR2 (germline): SGDLS, YYNGEE. The CDR3 runs to 16 residues. V dropped 5 bases and J dropped 3; count of bases not matched to a gene: 8. The CDR3 DNA follows: TGTGCCAGCAGTAAATCGGGACTAGCATACACCGGGGAGCTGTTTTTT. This sequence encodes CASSKSGLAYTGELFF.